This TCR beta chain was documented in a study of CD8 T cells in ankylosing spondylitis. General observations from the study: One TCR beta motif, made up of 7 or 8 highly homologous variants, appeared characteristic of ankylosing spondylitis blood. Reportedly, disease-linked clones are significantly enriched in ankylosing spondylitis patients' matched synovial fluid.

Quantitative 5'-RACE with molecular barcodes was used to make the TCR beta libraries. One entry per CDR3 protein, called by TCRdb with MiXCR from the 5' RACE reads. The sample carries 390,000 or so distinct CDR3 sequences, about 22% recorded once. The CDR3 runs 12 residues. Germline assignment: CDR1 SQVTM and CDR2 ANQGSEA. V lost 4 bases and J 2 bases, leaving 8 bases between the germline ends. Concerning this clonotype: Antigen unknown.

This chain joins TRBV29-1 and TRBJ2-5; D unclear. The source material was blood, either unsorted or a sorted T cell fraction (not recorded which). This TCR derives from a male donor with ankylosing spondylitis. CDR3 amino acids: CSVAAGQETQYF. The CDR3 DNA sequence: TGCAGCGTTGCGGCAGGACAAGAGACCCAGTACTTC.